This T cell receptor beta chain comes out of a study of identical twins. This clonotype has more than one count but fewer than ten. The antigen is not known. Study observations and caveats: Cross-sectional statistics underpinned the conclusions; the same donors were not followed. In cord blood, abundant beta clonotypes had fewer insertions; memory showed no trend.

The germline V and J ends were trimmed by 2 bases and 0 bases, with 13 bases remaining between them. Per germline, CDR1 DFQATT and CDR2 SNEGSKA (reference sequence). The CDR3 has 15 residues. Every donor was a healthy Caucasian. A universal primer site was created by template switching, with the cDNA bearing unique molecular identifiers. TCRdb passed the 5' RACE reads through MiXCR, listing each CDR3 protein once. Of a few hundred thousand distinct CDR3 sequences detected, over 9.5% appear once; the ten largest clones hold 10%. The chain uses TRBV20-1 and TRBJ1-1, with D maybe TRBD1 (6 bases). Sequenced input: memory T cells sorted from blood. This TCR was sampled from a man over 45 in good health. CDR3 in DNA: TGCAGTGCTAGAAACCAACAGGGCCTGAACACTGAAGCTTTCTTT. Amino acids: CSARNQQGLNTEAFF.